The subject of this entry is one TCR beta chain. This clonotype is classified as medium-sized (0.01 to 0.1%). Its antigen remains unidentified. Qualities for individual bases were not recorded, and no much larger clone is one base off. The data were obtained in a study (dated by TCRdb to 2016 to 2017). For the wider study: The origins of HIV persistence were investigated in individuals who naturally controlled HIV infection.

The library was made by 5' RACE. The run used an Illumina HiSeq 2000. TCRdb trimmed the raw reads at Q25, called clones with MiXCR and kept productive beta chains. Duplicate CDR3 protein sequences are folded into a single record with the most common DNA and genes. Counted in this sample were about 1,700 distinct CDR3 sequences; 8% of them appeared once. Jointly, the top ten make up about 10% of the sample. Counted from cysteine to phenylalanine, this CDR3 has 15 amino acids. The entry retains the CDR3 DNA only, 45 bases that are in frame from base 1. V and J lose 3 bases and 3 bases, and a span of 13 bases separates them. Based on the germline V gene, the CDR1 and CDR2 sequences are SGDLS and YYNGEE.

The source material was central memory T cells from blood PBMCs. The cell subset or site label for this specimen denotes: central memory CD4+ T cells. The TCR comes from a female donor with HIV. This sequence uses TRBV9 and TRBJ1-5; a tentative D match to TRBD1 spans 5 bases. The bases read TGTGCCAGCAGCGAGGGTAACAGGCCCAATCAGCCCCAGCATTTT. Its protein is CASSEGNRPNQPQHF.